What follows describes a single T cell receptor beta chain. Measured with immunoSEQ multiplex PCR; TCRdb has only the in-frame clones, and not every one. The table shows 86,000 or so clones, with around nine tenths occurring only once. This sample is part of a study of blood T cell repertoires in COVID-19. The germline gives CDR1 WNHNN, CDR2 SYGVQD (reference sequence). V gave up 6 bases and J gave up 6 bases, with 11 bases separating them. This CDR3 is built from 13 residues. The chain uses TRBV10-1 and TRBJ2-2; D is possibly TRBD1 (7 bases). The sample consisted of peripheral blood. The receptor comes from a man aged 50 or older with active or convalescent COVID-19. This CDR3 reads CASRGRGAGELFF. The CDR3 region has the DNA TGCGCCAGCAGGGGCAGGGGGGCCGGGGAGCTGTTTTTT.